Listed below are T cell receptor beta chains from one sample, sequenced in a study of shared clonotypes between healthy human individuals. The protocol was immunoSEQ multiplex PCR, while the TCRdb copy is restricted to in-frame clones and leaves out a portion. The sample shows a few million clones, 85% to 95% of them seen only once. Source material: naive CD8+ T cells from PBMCs. All receptors derive from a young man in good health. Some clones in this sample may be carry-over from other donors' samples. The CDR3 runs from the conserved cysteine through the conserved F or W. The order of the fields is V gene, J gene, clone size, D gene, CDR3 DNA, CDR3 protein. D genes are given only for firm matches. A row's size may be missing; if present it is once, few, many or a size class.

V gene: TRBV27
J gene: TRBJ2-5
clone size: -
D gene: TRBD2
CDR3 DNA: TGTGCCAGCAGTCCACCCCCTAGCGGGAGTGTGTCGACCCAGTACTTC
CDR3 protein: CASSPPPSGSVSTQYF

V gene: TRBV30
J gene: TRBJ2-7
clone size: -
D gene: -
CDR3 DNA: TGTGCCTGGAGTCCCGGACTCTCCTACGAGCAGTACTTC
CDR3 protein: CAWSPGLSYEQYF

V gene: TRBV19
J gene: TRBJ1-2
clone size: -
D gene: TRBD1
CDR3 DNA: TGTGCCAGTAGTATGGGGACAGACTATGGCTACACCTTC
CDR3 protein: CASSMGTDYGYTF

V gene: TRBV19
J gene: TRBJ2-5
clone size: -
D gene: TRBD1
CDR3 DNA: TGTGCCAGTAGTATAGGGGTTGGGACAGGGGCTGGAGAGACCCAGTACTTC
CDR3 protein: CASSIGVGTGAGETQYF

V gene: TRBV6-1
J gene: TRBJ2-7
clone size: once
D gene: -
CDR3 DNA: TGTGCCAGCAGTGAAGTACTCAGACAGGATAGCTCCTACGAGCAGTACTTC
CDR3 protein: CASSEVLRQDSSYEQYF

V gene: TRBV27
J gene: TRBJ2-7
clone size: -
D gene: -
CDR3 DNA: TGTGCCAGCAGTTTAGTCGGCGAGTTGGACGAGCAGTACTTC
CDR3 protein: CASSLVGELDEQYF

V gene: TRBV13
J gene: TRBJ2-5
clone size: -
D gene: -
CDR3 DNA: TGTGCCAGCTCGTCGAGGGCTAGCTGGGGAGAGACCCAGTACTTC
CDR3 protein: CASSSRASWGETQYF

V gene: TRBV5-8
J gene: TRBJ2-3
clone size: -
D gene: -
CDR3 DNA: TGTGCCAGCAGCTTGGTTGGTAGCGCCGCAGATACGCAGTATTTT
CDR3 protein: CASSLVGSAADTQYF

V gene: TRBV27
J gene: TRBJ2-1
clone size: few
D gene: -
CDR3 DNA: TGTGCCAGCAGTTTAGACGGGAGCTCCTACAATGAGCAGTTCTTC
CDR3 protein: CASSLDGSSYNEQFF

V gene: TRBV4-1
J gene: TRBJ2-7
clone size: once
D gene: TRBD2
CDR3 DNA: TGCGCCAGCAGCCAAGGCCCAGCGGGAGGATCTTACGAGCAGTACTTC
CDR3 protein: CASSQGPAGGSYEQYF

V gene: TRBV7-9
J gene: TRBJ2-3
clone size: -
D gene: TRBD2
CDR3 DNA: TGTGCCAGCAGCTCCTTTGGGTCTCGGCGGGAGACGACAGATACGCAGTATTTT
CDR3 protein: CASSSFGSRRETTDTQYF

V gene: TRBV25-1
J gene: TRBJ1-2
clone size: few
D gene: -
CDR3 DNA: TGTGCCAGCAGTGAGGCGCCGGAAAACTATGGCTACACCTTC
CDR3 protein: CASSEAPENYGYTF

V gene: TRBV19
J gene: TRBJ2-7
clone size: -
D gene: -
CDR3 DNA: TGTGCCAGTAGTCCCCTTCCGGCCTACGAGCAGTACTTC
CDR3 protein: CASSPLPAYEQYF

V gene: TRBV9
J gene: TRBJ1-5
clone size: -
D gene: -
CDR3 DNA: TGTGCCAGCAGCGTAGGTGGCAGAGAAGATCAGCCCCAGCATTTT
CDR3 protein: CASSVGGREDQPQHF

V gene: TRBV4-1
J gene: TRBJ1-2
clone size: -
D gene: -
CDR3 DNA: TGCGCCAGCAGCCCTATCAGGTCAAACAGGTCCCCGGCGGGCGGCTACACCTTC
CDR3 protein: CASSPIRSNRSPAGGYTF

V gene: TRBV7-9
J gene: TRBJ1-1
clone size: -
D gene: -
CDR3 DNA: TGTGCCACAATCAAGGAAGTCACTGAAGCTTTCTTT
CDR3 protein: CATIKEVTEAFF

V gene: TRBV27
J gene: TRBJ2-7
clone size: -
D gene: -
CDR3 DNA: TGTGCCAGCAGTTTGAGAATGGCGAACGAGCAGTACTTC
CDR3 protein: CASSLRMANEQYF

V gene: TRBV4-1
J gene: TRBJ2-7
clone size: -
D gene: -
CDR3 DNA: TGCGCCAGCAGCCCAGCCAGGGTCTCCTACGAGCAGTACTTC
CDR3 protein: CASSPARVSYEQYF

V gene: TRBV11-2
J gene: TRBJ2-7
clone size: -
D gene: TRBD2
CDR3 DNA: TGTGCCACAAGACGGGGAGCGGGAGGGGACTACTACTCCGAGCAGTACTTC
CDR3 protein: CATRRGAGGDYYSEQYF

V gene: TRBV5-1
J gene: TRBJ2-7
clone size: -
D gene: -
CDR3 DNA: TGCGCCAGCAGTCTCATTCAGTTCGAGCAGTACTTC
CDR3 protein: CASSLIQFEQYF

V gene: TRBV5-1
J gene: TRBJ2-7
clone size: -
D gene: -
CDR3 DNA: TGCGCCAGCAGCATTGGATCGGGACGGCAGTACGAGCAGTACTTC
CDR3 protein: CASSIGSGRQYEQYF

V gene: TRBV29-1
J gene: TRBJ2-7
clone size: -
D gene: -
CDR3 DNA: TGCAGCGCCAAGGGCGGGCGGAGCTCCTACGAGCAGTACTTC
CDR3 protein: CSAKGGRSSYEQYF

V gene: TRBV7-2
J gene: TRBJ2-7
clone size: -
D gene: TRBD2
CDR3 DNA: TGTGCCAGCAGCTTCGGACTAGCCGGCGAGCAGTACTTC
CDR3 protein: CASSFGLAGEQYF

V gene: TRBV29-1
J gene: TRBJ2-7
clone size: -
D gene: TRBD1
CDR3 DNA: TGCAGCGTTGGGACAGGCGGCTCCTACGAGCAGTACTTC
CDR3 protein: CSVGTGGSYEQYF

V gene: TRBV7-3
J gene: TRBJ2-7
clone size: -
D gene: -
CDR3 DNA: TGTGCCAGCAGCCCCGGGGTCGGAAACCCCTACGAGCAGTACTTC
CDR3 protein: CASSPGVGNPYEQYF

V gene: TRBV7-6
J gene: TRBJ2-1
clone size: -
D gene: -
CDR3 DNA: TGTGCCAGCAGCACCCGGGACTTTACCTACAATGAGCAGTTCTTC
CDR3 protein: CASSTRDFTYNEQFF

V gene: TRBV29-1
J gene: TRBJ2-5
clone size: -
D gene: -
CDR3 DNA: TGCAGCGTTGAAGGGGGAGAGACCCAGTACTTC
CDR3 protein: CSVEGGETQYF

V gene: TRBV27
J gene: TRBJ2-1
clone size: -
D gene: -
CDR3 DNA: TGTGCCAGCAGTTTATCGGGCGCGGGCCCTAATGAGCAGTTCTTC
CDR3 protein: CASSLSGAGPNEQFF

V gene: TRBV7-9
J gene: TRBJ2-2
clone size: -
D gene: -
CDR3 DNA: TGTGCCAGCAGCGCCTCAGGGGGGGAGCTGTTTTTT
CDR3 protein: CASSASGGELFF

V gene: TRBV6-5
J gene: TRBJ2-1
clone size: -
D gene: TRBD1
CDR3 DNA: TGTGCCAGCAGTTATGGGACAGGGGTCTTTAATGAGCAGTTCTTC
CDR3 protein: CASSYGTGVFNEQFF

V gene: TRBV4-3
J gene: TRBJ1-2
clone size: -
D gene: -
CDR3 DNA: TGCGCCAGCAGCCAAGATATAGGATCCAACTATGGCTACACCTTC
CDR3 protein: CASSQDIGSNYGYTF

V gene: TRBV28
J gene: TRBJ2-3
clone size: -
D gene: -
CDR3 DNA: TGTGCCAGCAGTATCGGCCCCGGACGCACAGATACGCAGTATTTT
CDR3 protein: CASSIGPGRTDTQYF

V gene: TRBV7-6
J gene: TRBJ2-7
clone size: -
D gene: TRBD2
CDR3 DNA: TGTGCCAGCAGCTTAGCGGGAGGGTTCGAGCAGTACTTC
CDR3 protein: CASSLAGGFEQYF

V gene: TRBV9
J gene: TRBJ2-5
clone size: -
D gene: -
CDR3 DNA: TGTGCCAGCAGCTCCGGGGGACGTAGGGAGACCCAGTACTTC
CDR3 protein: CASSSGGRRETQYF

V gene: TRBV15
J gene: TRBJ1-2
clone size: -
D gene: -
CDR3 DNA: TGTGCCACCAGCAGAGATCAAGATTTGGCAGGGTGGACCTATGGCTACACCTTC
CDR3 protein: CATSRDQDLAGWTYGYTF

V gene: TRBV7-3
J gene: TRBJ2-7
clone size: -
D gene: TRBD2
CDR3 DNA: TGTGCCAGCAGCTTAACAGCGGGAGAATCTTCTTCCTACGAGCAGTACTTC
CDR3 protein: CASSLTAGESSSYEQYF

V gene: TRBV19
J gene: TRBJ1-2
clone size: -
D gene: TRBD1
CDR3 DNA: TGTGCCAGTAATGACAGGGGCGGTCTTGGCTACACCTTC
CDR3 protein: CASNDRGGLGYTF

V gene: TRBV25-1
J gene: TRBJ1-1
clone size: -
D gene: -
CDR3 DNA: TGTGCCACCGGGGGGTGGGACACTGAAGCTTTCTTT
CDR3 protein: CATGGWDTEAFF

V gene: TRBV11-1
J gene: TRBJ1-1
clone size: -
D gene: -
CDR3 DNA: TGTGCCAGCAGACCGGGGAGTAATAGTGAAGCTTTCTTT
CDR3 protein: CASRPGSNSEAFF

V gene: TRBV27
J gene: TRBJ1-1
clone size: once
D gene: -
CDR3 DNA: TGTGCCACCAGCTCATTCATGAACACTGAAGCTTTCTTT
CDR3 protein: CATSSFMNTEAFF

V gene: TRBV27
J gene: TRBJ1-1
clone size: few
D gene: TRBD1
CDR3 DNA: TGTGCCAGCAGTACGGGACAGGGCGACATGAACACTGAAGCTTTCTTT
CDR3 protein: CASSTGQGDMNTEAFF

V gene: TRBV6-1
J gene: TRBJ2-2
clone size: -
D gene: TRBD1
CDR3 DNA: TGTGCCAGCAGCCTGACAGGGGCCACCGGGGAGCTGTTTTTT
CDR3 protein: CASSLTGATGELFF

V gene: TRBV13
J gene: TRBJ2-1
clone size: -
D gene: TRBD2
CDR3 DNA: TGTGCCAGCAGCAGACTAGCGGAGAGGGCCTACAATGAGCAGTTCTTC
CDR3 protein: CASSRLAERAYNEQFF